This paragraph reports one T cell receptor beta chain. Its binding antigen is unknown. There are no base qualities to consult, and no much larger clone falls within one base. The entry originates in a study of relationships among human T cell subsets (dated 2010 in TCRdb). Background on the whole study: Sequencing was performed on eight distinct blood T cell populations: pan T, CD8 cytotoxic, regulatory, Th1, Th2, naive plus transitional, activated and memory cells.

On the study overall, not on this receptor specifically: A CD4+CD8+ double-positive population could not be excluded by the bead-based sorting. Over 55% of CD8+ cytotoxic sequences were found to belong to clones with over 100 reads, whereas few such clones were observed in the regulatory and Th2 subsets. Across the seven subsets, no statistically significant differences turned up in V, D and J usage, CDR3 length, or N-nucleotide additions. Substantial sharing of CDR3s among Th1, Th2 and regulatory T cells was interpreted as suggestive of stochastic cell fate choices.

From the CD45RA-negative fraction, anti-CD45RO beads were used to select memory T cells as CD45RA-RO+ cells. Miltenyi superparamagnetic beads coated with subset-specific monoclonal antibodies were used to isolate the T cell subsets. Every T cell population was isolated from peripheral blood. Whole blood was subjected to Ficoll separation to obtain mononuclear cells, from which monocytes were subsequently depleted using anti-CD14 microbeads. The isolated cell populations were resuspended in RNAprotect reagent immediately. The library was built by means of multiplex PCR. The sequencer was a 454 GS FLX. TCR alpha and beta CDR3 regions were amplified from mRNA by semiquantitative ARM-PCR. In ARM-PCR, tagged nested gene-specific primers were applied first, and communal superprimers then carried out the exponential amplification. Before the second amplification round was performed on first-round PCR products, the nested primers were removed by exonuclease. The amplicons were sequenced on the 454 platform, a system that can rapidly sequence millions of DNA fragments without cloning bias. A read counted as effective if the read could be mapped to both V and J germline segments. For the original study's pipeline: IRmap was used to assign reads to germline V, D and J segments, relying on pyromap, a Smith-Waterman modification adapted to 454 sequencing errors. D-beta assignments were filtered using cutoffs set at the 99th percentile of alignment scores from simulated random sequences. CDR3 was defined as the amino acids lying between the conserved V-segment Y[YFLI]C motif and the J-segment [FW]GXGT motif. Repertoire diversity was estimated with a compound Poisson process model previously applied to large-scale EST data. A cross-contamination detection procedure was applied to argue against sample contamination as the source of shared CDR3s. TCRdb trimmed the raw reads at Q25, called clones with MiXCR and kept productive beta chains. Rows merge per CDR3 protein into single entries with the most common DNA and genes. TCRdb, not the original authors, processed these V and J calls. The sample has roughly 9,200 distinct CDR3 sequences on record, around 49% of them singletons. 4% to 5.5% of the sample comes from the top ten.

V was cut back by 2 bases and J by 0 bases, leaving a gap of 12 bases between them. CDR1 and CDR2 are drawn from the germline V gene: MGHRA, YSYEKL. The CDR3 has 16 amino acids, counting the end cysteine and phenylalanine. Only the CDR3 DNA is retained, 48 bases long and in frame from the first base. The rearranged segments are TRBV4-1 and TRBJ2-3; TRBD2 is a possible D gene, resting on 6 matching bases. Sequencing used memory T cells sorted from blood. Read against the paper, the sample's cell subset or site label means: CD45RA-RO+ memory T cells. This clonotype was sampled from a man aged 35 to 55 in good health. The DNA sequence reads TGCGCCAGCAGCCAACCGGGGAGGCCTAGCACAGATACGCAGTATTTT. Translated, it reads CASSQPGRPSTDTQYF.